This entry features one T cell receptor (beta chain) sequence. Its target is not known. The table came from immunoSEQ multiplex PCR; TCRdb's copy has only in-frame clones and leaves some out. Of roughly 20,000 clones in the sample, about 70% were seen once. Trimming shortened V by 4 bases and J by 6 bases, and 12 bases separated the two germline ends. Per the germline V gene, CDR1 is SNHLY and CDR2 is FYNNEI. This CDR3 is 14 amino acids long. The unexposed donors gave CD4+ T cells in 2011-2018, prior to COVID-19. Isolation of CD4+ T cells took place after about eleven days in culture. Unexposed-donor CD4+ T cells were probed with SARS-CoV-2 S/N and four cold-coronavirus spikes, cells permitting. The sample originates from a study of CD4 T cells in relation to SARS-CoV-2 and coronaviruses. Study as a whole: TCR beta CDR3s were sequenced after approximately ten-day antigen culture of PBMCs. The restricting HLA molecule for shared crossreactive spike epitopes was mapped.

Study observations and caveats: About 65% of donors had memory CD4+ clonotypes crossrecognizing SARS-CoV-2 and common cold coronavirus spike.

The sequenced sample consisted of CD4+ T cells from PBMCs, cultured in vitro. This chain connects TRBV2 to TRBJ1-4; D might be TRBD1 (5 bases). The sequence came from a human donor in good health. The CDR3: CASSAQGEYEKLFF. Written as DNA, the CDR3 is TGTGCCAGCAGTGCGCAGGGAGAATATGAAAAACTGTTTTTT.